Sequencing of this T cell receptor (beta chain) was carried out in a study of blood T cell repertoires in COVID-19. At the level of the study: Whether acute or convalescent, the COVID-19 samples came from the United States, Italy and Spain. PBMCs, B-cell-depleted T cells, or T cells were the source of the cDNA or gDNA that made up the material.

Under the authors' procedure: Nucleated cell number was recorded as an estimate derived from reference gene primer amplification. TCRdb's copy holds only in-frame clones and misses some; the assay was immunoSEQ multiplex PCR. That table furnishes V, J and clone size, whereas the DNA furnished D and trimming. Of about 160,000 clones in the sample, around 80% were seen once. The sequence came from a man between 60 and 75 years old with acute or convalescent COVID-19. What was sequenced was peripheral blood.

In nucleotides, the CDR3 is TGTGCCAGCAGCCAAGGGGAGACTGAAGCTTTCTTT. Protein: CASSQGETEAFF. The chain employs TRBV3-1 (or the pseudogene TRBV3-2) and TRBJ1-1, with D uncertain. There are 12 residues in the CDR3. Trimming removed 1 base at V and 5 bases at J, with 5 bases between. The germline gives CDR1 LGHDT, CDR2 YNNKEL (reference sequence).